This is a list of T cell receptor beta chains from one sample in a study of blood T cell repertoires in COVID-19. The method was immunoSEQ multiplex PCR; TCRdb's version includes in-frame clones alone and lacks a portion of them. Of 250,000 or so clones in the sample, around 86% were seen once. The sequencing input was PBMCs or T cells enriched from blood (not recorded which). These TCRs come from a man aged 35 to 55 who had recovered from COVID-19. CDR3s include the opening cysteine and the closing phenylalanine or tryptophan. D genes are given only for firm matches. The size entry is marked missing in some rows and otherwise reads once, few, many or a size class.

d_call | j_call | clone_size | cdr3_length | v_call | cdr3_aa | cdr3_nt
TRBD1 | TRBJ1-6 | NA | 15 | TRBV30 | CAWSGGTGGNSPLHF | TGTGCCTGGAGCGGTGGGACAGGGGGAAATTCACCCCTCCACTTT
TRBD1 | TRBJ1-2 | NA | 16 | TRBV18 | CASSQDLGQGAYGYTF | TGTGCCAGCTCGCAGGATTTGGGACAGGGGGCTTATGGCTACACCTTC
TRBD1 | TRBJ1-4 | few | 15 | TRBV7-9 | CASSFRTGAGEKLFF | TGTGCCAGCAGCTTCAGGACAGGGGCAGGTGAAAAACTGTTTTTT
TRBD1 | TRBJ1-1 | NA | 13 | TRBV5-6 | CASSWDRGTEAFF | TGTGCCAGCAGCTGGGACAGGGGTACTGAAGCTTTCTTT
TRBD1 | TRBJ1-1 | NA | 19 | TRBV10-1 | CASSESVNRGWVFSTEAFF | TGCGCCAGCAGTGAGTCGGTAAACAGGGGGTGGGTTTTTAGCACTGAAGCTTTCTTT
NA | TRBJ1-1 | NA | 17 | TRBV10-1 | CASSEGRGFKFRTEAFF | TGCGCCAGCAGTGAGGGCAGGGGTTTTAAGTTTCGCACTGAAGCTTTCTTT
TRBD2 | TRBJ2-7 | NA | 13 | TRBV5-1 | CASSLGTSTEQYF | TGCGCCAGCAGCTTAGGGACTAGCACCGAGCAGTACTTC
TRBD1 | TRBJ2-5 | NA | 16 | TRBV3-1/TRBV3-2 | CASSQGMSTGVETQYF | TGTGCCAGCAGCCAAGGAATGTCGACAGGGGTAGAGACCCAGTACTTC
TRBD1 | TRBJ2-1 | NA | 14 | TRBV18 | CASSPGTGFNEQFF | TGTGCCAGCTCACCCGGGACAGGGTTCAATGAGCAGTTCTTC
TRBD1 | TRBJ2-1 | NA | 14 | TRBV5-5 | CASSLQGAGNEQFF | TGTGCCAGCAGCCTACAGGGGGCGGGAAATGAGCAGTTCTTC
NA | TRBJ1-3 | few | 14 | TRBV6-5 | CASSPTAPGNTIYF | TGTGCCAGCAGTCCGACAGCTCCTGGAAACACCATATATTTT
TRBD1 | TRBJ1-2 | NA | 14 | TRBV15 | CATSRGDSLFGYTF | TGTGCCACCAGCAGAGGGGACAGCTTGTTTGGCTACACCTTC
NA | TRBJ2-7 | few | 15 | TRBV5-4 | CASSREQGSGYEQYF | TGTGCCAGCAGCAGAGAACAGGGAAGCGGCTACGAGCAGTACTTC
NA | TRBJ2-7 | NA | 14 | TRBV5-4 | CASSSGLSSYEQYF | TGTGCCAGCAGCTCCGGACTGTCTTCCTACGAGCAGTACTTC
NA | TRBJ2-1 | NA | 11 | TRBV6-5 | CASSPGVEQFF | TGTGCCAGCAGCCCCGGGGTTGAGCAGTTCTTC
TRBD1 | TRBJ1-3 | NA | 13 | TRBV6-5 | CASDTGGGNTIYF | TGTGCCAGCGATACAGGGGGTGGAAACACCATATATTTT
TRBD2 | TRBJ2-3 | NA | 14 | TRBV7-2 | CASSPWGGGDTQYF | TGTGCCAGCAGCCCCTGGGGGGGAGGAGATACGCAGTATTTT
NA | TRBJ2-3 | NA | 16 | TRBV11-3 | CASSLSFGTDTDTQYF | TGTGCCAGCAGCTTAAGTTTCGGGACTGATACGGATACGCAGTATTTT
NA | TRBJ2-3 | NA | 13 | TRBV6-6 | CASSAAWADTQYF | TGTGCCAGCAGTGCGGCGTGGGCAGATACGCAGTATTTT
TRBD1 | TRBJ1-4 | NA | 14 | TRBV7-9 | CASRTGGNNEKLFF | TGTGCCAGCAGGACAGGGGGTAATAATGAAAAACTGTTTTTT
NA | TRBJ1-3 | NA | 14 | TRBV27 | CASRPGAYGNTIYF | TGTGCCAGCAGACCTGGGGCGTACGGAAACACCATATATTTT
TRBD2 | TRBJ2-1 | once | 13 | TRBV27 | CASSGGNYNEQFF | TGTGCCAGCAGCGGGGGGAACTACAATGAGCAGTTCTTC
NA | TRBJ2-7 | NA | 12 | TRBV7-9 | CASTPLRSEQYF | TGTGCCAGCACCCCTCTTCGGAGCGAGCAGTACTTC
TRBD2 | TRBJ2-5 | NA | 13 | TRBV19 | CASSPGLVETQYF | TGTGCCAGTAGTCCGGGACTAGTGGAGACCCAGTACTTC
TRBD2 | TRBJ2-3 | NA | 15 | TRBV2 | CASRRLAGIEDTQYF | TGTGCCAGCAGGAGGCTAGCGGGAATCGAAGATACGCAGTATTTT
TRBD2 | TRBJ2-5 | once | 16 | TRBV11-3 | CASSLSAGVGQETQYF | TGTGCCAGCAGCCTGTCAGCGGGAGTAGGACAAGAGACCCAGTACTTC
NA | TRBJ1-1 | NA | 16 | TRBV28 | CASSLAGVGQVDEAFF | TGTGCCAGCAGTTTAGCAGGGGTGGGGCAGGTTGATGAAGCTTTCTTT
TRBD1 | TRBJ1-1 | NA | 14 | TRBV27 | CASSSPQGRTEAFF | TGTGCCAGCAGTTCCCCACAGGGGAGGACTGAAGCTTTCTTT
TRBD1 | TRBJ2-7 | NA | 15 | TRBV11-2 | CASSLSDRGVYEQYF | TGTGCCAGCAGCTTATCGGACAGGGGAGTCTACGAGCAGTACTTC
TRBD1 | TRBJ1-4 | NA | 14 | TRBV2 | CASRLRGLIEKLFF | TGTGCCAGCCGACTTAGGGGGCTCATTGAAAAACTGTTTTTT
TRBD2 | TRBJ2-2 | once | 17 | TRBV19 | CASSELAGGANTGELFF | TGTGCCAGTAGTGAACTAGCGGGGGGTGCGAACACCGGGGAGCTGTTTTTT
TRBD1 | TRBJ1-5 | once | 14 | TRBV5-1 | CASSPGTGDQPQHF | TGCGCCAGCAGCCCAGGGACAGGCGATCAGCCCCAGCATTTT
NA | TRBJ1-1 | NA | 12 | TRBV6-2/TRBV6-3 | CASSYWQGRAFF | TGTGCCAGCAGTTACTGGCAGGGTCGGGCTTTCTTT
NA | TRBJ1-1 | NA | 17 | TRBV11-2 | CASSLRRVGIMNTEAFF | TGTGCCAGCAGCTTACGGAGGGTGGGGATAATGAACACTGAAGCTTTCTTT
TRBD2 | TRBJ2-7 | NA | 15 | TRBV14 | CASSLLLAGSYEQYF | TGTGCCAGCAGCCTATTACTAGCGGGTTCCTACGAGCAGTACTTC
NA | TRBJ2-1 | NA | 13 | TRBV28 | CASTIEESGEQFF | TGTGCCAGCACCATAGAAGAATCGGGTGAGCAGTTCTTC
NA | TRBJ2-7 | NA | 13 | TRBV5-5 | CASSWTESYEQYF | TGTGCCAGCAGCTGGACAGAGTCCTACGAGCAGTACTTC
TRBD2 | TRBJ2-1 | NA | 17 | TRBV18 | CASSPPLAGIVANEQFF | TGTGCCAGCTCACCACCACTAGCGGGCATTGTCGCCAATGAGCAGTTCTTC
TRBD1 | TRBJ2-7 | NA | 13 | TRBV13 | CASSGRGQYEQYF | TGTGCCAGCAGCGGCAGGGGGCAATACGAGCAGTACTTC
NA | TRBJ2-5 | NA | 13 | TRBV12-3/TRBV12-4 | CASSPGFQETQYF | TGTGCCAGCAGTCCGGGATTCCAAGAGACCCAGTACTTC